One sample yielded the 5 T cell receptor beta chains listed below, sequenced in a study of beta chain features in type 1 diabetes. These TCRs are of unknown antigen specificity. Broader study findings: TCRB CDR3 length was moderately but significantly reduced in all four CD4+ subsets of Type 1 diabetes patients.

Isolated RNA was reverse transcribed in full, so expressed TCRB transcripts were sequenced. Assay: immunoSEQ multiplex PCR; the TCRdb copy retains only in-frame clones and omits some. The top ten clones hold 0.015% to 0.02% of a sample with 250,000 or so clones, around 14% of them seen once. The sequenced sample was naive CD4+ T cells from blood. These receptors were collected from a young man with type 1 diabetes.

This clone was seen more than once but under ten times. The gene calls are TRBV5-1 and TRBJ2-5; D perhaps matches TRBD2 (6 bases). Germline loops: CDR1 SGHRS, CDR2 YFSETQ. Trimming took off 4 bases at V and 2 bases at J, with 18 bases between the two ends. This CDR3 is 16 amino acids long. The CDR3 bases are TGCGCCAGCAGCCTAGTAGCGGCCGGAGGTCAAGAGACCCAGTACTTC. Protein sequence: CASSLVAAGGQETQYF.

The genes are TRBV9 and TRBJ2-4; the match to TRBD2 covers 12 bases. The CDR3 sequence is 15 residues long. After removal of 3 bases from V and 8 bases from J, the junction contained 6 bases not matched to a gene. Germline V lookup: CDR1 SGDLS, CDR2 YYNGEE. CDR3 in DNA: TGTGCCAGCAGCGGTGCTAGCGGGGGGGGCCACATTCAGTACTTC. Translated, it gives CASSGASGGGHIQYF.

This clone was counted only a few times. The chain's CDR3 is CATARGTGANQPQHF. The CDR3 DNA reads as TGTGCCACCGCAAGGGGGACAGGCGCCAATCAGCCCCAGCATTTT. V usage is TRBV19 and J usage is TRBJ1-5, with TRBD1 matching 8 bases. Germline CDR1 is LNHDA and CDR2 is SQIVND (reference sequence). The CDR3 has 15 amino acids. After removal of 10 bases from V and 3 bases from J, the junction contained 11 bases not matched to a gene.

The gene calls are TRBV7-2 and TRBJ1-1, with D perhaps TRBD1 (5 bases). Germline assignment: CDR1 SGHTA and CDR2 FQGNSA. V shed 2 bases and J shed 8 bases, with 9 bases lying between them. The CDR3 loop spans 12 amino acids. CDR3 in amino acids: CASSLIRAEAFF. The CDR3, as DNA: TGTGCCAGCAGCTTAATCAGGGCCGAAGCTTTCTTT.

The CDR3 DNA reads as TGTGCCTGGAGTAATAAAGGACAGTATAATTCACCCCTCCACTTT. It translates to CAWSNKGQYNSPLHF. This chain joins TRBV30 and TRBJ1-6; weak D call: TRBD1 (6 bases). Germline V gives CDR1 GTSNPN, CDR2 SVGIG (reference sequence). V was pared by 2 bases and J by 4 bases, with 12 bases between. This CDR3 region has 15 residues.